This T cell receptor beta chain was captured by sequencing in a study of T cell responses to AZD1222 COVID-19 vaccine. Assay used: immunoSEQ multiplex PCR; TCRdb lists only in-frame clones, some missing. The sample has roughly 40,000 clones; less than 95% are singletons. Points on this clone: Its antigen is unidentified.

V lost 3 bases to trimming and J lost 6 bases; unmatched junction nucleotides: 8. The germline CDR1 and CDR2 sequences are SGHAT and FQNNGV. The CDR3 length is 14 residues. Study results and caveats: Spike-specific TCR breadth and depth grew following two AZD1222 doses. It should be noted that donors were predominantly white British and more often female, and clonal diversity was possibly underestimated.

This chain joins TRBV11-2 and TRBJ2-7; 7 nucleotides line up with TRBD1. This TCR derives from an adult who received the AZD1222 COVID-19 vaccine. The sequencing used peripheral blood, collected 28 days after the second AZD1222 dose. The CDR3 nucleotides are TGTGCCAGCAGCTTTGGGCAGGGGGTCAGCGAGCAGTACTTC. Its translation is CASSFGQGVSEQYF.